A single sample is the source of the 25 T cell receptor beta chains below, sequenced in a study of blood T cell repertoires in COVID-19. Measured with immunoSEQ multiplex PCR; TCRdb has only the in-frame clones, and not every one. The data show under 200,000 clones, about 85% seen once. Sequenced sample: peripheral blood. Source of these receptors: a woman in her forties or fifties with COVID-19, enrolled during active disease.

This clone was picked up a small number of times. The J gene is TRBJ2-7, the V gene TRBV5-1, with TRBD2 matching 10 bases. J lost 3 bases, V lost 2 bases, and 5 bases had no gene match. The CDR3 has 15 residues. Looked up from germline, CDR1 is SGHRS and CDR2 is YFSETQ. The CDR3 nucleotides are TGCGCCAGCAGCTTTAGCGGGGGGCCCTACTACGAGCAGTACTTC. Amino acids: CASSFSGGPYYEQYF.

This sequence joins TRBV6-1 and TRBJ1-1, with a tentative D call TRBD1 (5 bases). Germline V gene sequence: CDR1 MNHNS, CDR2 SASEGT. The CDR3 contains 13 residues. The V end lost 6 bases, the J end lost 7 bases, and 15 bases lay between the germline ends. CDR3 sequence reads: CASSSSQGLEAFF. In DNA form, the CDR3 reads TGTGCCAGCAGCTCGTCGCAGGGACTTGAAGCTTTCTTT.

CDR3 in amino acids: CASSANRGGTQYF. Here the CDR3 DNA reads TGTGCCAGCAGCGCAAACAGGGGAGGGACCCAGTACTTC. The rearrangement uses TRBV5-6 and TRBJ2-5; the D gene is possibly TRBD1 (7 bases). This CDR3 has 13 residues. The germline CDR1 and CDR2 sequences are SGHDT and YYEEEE. V lost 4 bases and J lost 7, with 14 bases in between. The full variable domain, with the rest looked up from reference TRBV5-6 and TRBJ2-5, is DAGVTQSPTHLIKTRGQQVTLRCSPKSGHDTVSWYQQALGQGPQFIFQYYEEEERQRGNFPDRFSGHQFPNYSSELNVNALLLGDSALYLCASSANRGGTQYFGPGTRLLVL.

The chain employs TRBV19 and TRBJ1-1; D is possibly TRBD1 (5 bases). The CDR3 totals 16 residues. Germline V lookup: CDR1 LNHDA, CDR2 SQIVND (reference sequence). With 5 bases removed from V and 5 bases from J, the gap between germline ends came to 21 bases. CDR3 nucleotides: TGTGCCAGTAGTTCTATTGAGGGGAGGTGGGAAACTGAAGCTTTCTTT. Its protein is CASSSIEGRWETEAFF.

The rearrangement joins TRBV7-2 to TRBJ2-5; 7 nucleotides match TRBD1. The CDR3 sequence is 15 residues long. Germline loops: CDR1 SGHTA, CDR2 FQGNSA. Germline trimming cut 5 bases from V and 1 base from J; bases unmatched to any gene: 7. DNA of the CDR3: TGTGCCAGCAGCCCGACAGGGACGTTCCAAGAGACCCAGTACTTC. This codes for CASSPTGTFQETQYF.

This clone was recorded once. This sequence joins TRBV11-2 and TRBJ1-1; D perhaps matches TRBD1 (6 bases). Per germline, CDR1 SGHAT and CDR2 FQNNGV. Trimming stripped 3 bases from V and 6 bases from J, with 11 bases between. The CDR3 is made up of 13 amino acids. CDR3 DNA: TGTGCCAGCAGCTTCATGGGGGCCCCTGAAGCTTTCTTT. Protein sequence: CASSFMGAPEAFF. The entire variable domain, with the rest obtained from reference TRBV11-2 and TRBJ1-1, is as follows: EAGVAQSPRYKIIEKRQSVAFWCNPISGHATLYWYQQILGQGPKLLIQFQNNGVVDDSQLPKDRFSAERLKGVDSTLKIQPAKLEDSAVYLCASSFMGAPEAFFGQGTRLTVV.

The CDR3 sequence is CASSLAGGPNTGELFF. CDR3 nucleotides: TGTGCCAGCTCGCTAGCGGGGGGGCCGAACACCGGGGAGCTGTTTTTT. The chain has TRBV5-4 and TRBJ2-2, with TRBD2 identical over 12 bases. Germline V lookup: CDR1 SGHNT, CDR2 YYREEE (reference sequence). This CDR3 contains 16 residues. Trimming at V came to 7 bases and at J to 0 bases, leaving 4 bases not matched to a gene.

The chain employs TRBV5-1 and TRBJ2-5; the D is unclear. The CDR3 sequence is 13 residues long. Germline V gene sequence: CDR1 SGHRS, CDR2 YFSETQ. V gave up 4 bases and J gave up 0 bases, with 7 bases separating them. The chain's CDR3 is CASSPDNQETQYF. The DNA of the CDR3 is TGCGCCAGCAGCCCCGACAACCAAGAGACCCAGTACTTC.

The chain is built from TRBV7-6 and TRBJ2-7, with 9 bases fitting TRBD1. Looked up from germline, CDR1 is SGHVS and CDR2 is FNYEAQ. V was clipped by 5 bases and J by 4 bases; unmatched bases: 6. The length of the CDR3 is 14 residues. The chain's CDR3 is CASSPTGTGYEQYF. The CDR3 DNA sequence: TGTGCCAGCAGCCCCACCGGGACAGGGTACGAGCAGTACTTC.

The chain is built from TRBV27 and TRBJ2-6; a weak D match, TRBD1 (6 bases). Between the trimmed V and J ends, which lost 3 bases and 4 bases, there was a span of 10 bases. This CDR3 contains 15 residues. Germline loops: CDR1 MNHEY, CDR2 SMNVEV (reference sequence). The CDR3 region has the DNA TGTGCCAGCAGTTTCCAGGGGACCGGGGCCAACGTCCTGACTTTC. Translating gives CASSFQGTGANVLTF.

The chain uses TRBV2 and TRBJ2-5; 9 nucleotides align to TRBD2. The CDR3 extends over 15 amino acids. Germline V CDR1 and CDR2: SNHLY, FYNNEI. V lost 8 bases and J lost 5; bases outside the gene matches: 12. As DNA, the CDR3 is TGTGCCAGCCTATTCCTTAGCGGGGGTATGGAGACCCAGTACTTC. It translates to CASLFLSGGMETQYF.

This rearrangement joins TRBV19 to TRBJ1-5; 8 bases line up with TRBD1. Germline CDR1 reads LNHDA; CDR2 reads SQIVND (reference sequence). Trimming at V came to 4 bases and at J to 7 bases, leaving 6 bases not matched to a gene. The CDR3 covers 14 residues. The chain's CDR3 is CASSSTGGKQPQHF. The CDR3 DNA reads TGTGCCAGTAGTAGCACAGGGGGGAAACAGCCCCAGCATTTT.

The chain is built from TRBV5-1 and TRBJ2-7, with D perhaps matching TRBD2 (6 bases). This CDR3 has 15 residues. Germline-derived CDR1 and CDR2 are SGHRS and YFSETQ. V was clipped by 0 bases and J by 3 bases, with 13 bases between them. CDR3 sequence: CASSLEIGGIYEQYF. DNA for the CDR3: TGCGCCAGCAGCTTGGAAATTGGAGGGATCTACGAGCAGTACTTC.

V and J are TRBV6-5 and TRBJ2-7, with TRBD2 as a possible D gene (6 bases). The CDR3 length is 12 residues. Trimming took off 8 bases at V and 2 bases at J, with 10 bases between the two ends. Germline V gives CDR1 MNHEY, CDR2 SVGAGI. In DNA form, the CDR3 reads TGTGCCAGCCAGGCGGGGCCCTACGAGCAGTACTTC. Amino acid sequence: CASQAGPYEQYF.

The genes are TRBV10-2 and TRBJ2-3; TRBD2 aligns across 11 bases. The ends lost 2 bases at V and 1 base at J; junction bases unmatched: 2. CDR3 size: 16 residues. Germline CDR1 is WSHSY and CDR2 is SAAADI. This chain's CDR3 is CASSEGTSGRTDTQYF. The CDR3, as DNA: TGCGCCAGCAGTGAGGGGACTAGCGGACGCACAGATACGCAGTATTTT.

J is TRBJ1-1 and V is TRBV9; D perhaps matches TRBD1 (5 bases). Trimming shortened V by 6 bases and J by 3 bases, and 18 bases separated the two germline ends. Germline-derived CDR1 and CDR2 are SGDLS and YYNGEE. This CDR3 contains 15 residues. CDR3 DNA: TGTGCCAGCAATCCCATGGGCAGGGAGGACACTGAAGCTTTCTTT. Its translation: CASNPMGREDTEAFF.

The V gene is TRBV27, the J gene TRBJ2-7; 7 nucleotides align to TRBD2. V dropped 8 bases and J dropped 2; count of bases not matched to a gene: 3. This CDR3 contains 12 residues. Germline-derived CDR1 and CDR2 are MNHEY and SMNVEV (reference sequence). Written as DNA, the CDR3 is TGTGCCAGCGGTGCGGGGGCCTACGAGCAGTACTTC. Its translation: CASGAGAYEQYF.

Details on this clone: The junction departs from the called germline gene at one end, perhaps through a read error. The CDR3 DNA reads as TGTGCCAGCAGCTTAACGGGGAACGCCGGGGAGCTGTTTTTT. Translated: CASSLTGNAGELFF. The V and J genes are TRBV11-1 and TRBJ2-2, with a possible D match to TRBD2 (5 bases). The CDR3 runs 14 residues. Germline V CDR1 and CDR2: SGHAT, FQDESV (reference sequence).

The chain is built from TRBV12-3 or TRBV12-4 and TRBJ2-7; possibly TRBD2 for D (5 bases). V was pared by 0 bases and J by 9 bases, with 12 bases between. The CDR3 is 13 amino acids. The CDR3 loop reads CASSLALGGGQYF. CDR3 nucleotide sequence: TGTGCCAGCAGTTTAGCGCTCGGTGGAGGGCAGTACTTC.

CDR3 sequence: CASSLGGLAATDTQYF. The CDR3 DNA reads as TGTGCCAGCAGCTTAGGGGGACTAGCGGCCACAGATACGCAGTATTTT. The chain joins TRBV7-8 to TRBJ2-3; TRBD2 agrees at 11 bases. V lost 1 base, J lost 2 bases, and 2 bases stayed unmatched. In germline, CDR1 is SGHVS, CDR2 FQNEAQ. The CDR3 has 16 residues.

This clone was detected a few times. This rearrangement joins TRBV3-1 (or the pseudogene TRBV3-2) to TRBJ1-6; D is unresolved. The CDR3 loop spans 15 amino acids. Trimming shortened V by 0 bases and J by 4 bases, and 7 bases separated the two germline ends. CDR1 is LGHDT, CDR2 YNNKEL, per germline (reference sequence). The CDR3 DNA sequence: TGTGCCAGCAGCCAAGACGCAGGTTATAATTCACCCCTCCACTTT. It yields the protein CASSQDAGYNSPLHF.

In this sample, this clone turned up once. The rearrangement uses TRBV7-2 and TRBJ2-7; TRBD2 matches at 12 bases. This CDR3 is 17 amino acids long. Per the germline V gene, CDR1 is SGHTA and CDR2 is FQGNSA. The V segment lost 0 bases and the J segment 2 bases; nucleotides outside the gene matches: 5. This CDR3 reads CASSLALGLAGPYEQYF. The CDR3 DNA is TGTGCCAGCAGCTTAGCGCTAGGACTAGCGGGGCCCTACGAGCAGTACTTC. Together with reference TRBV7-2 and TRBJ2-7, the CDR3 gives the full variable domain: GAGVSQSPSNKVTEKGKDVELRCDPISGHTALYWYRQSLGQGLEFLIYFQGNSAPDKSGLPSDRFSAERTGGSVSTLTIQRTQQEDSAVYLCASSLALGLAGPYEQYFGPGTRLTVT.

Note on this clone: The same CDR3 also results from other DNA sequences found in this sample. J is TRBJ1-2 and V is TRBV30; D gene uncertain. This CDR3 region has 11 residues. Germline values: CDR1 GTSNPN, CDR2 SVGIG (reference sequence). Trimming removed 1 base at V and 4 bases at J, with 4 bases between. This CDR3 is CAWSDSYGYTF. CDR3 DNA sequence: TGTGCCTGGAGTGACAGCTATGGCTACACCTTC.

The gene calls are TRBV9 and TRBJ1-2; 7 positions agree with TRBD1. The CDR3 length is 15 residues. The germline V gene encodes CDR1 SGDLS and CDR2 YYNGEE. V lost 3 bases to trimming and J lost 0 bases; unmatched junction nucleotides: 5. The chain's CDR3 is CASSAPGTANYGYTF. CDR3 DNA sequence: TGTGCCAGCAGCGCTCCAGGGACAGCTAACTATGGCTACACCTTC.

The CDR3 region is CASSPRASALRNEQFF. DNA of the CDR3: TGTGCCAGCAGCCCCAGGGCTAGCGCTCTAAGGAATGAGCAGTTCTTC. The rearrangement uses TRBV7-2 and TRBJ2-1, with D perhaps TRBD2 (6 bases). This CDR3 has 16 amino acids. The V gene's germline CDR1 is SGHTA and CDR2 FQGNSA. The V and J ends lost 5 bases and 7 bases respectively, with 21 bases between them.